Shown below are 20 T cell receptor beta chains from a single sample sequenced in a study of T cell responses to AZD1222 COVID-19 vaccine. Some clones are missing from TCRdb's copy, which holds only in-frame ones; the method was immunoSEQ multiplex PCR. The data contain about 120,000 clones, roughly nine tenths of them seen just once; the ten biggest clones take up approximately 4.9%. Sequencing was performed on peripheral blood, taken on day 0 of AZD1222 vaccination. All receptors derive from an adult in good health.

This chain uses TRBV4-2 with TRBJ1-2; tentative D call: TRBD1 (5 bases). Between the trimmed V and J ends, which lost 3 bases and 7 bases, there was a span of 15 bases. Germline loops: CDR1 LGHNA, CDR2 YNFKEQ. CDR3 length equals 14 residues. CDR3 residues: CASSQGEGTGGYTF. The CDR3 bases are TGTGCCAGCAGCCAGGGCGAGGGGACGGGTGGCTACACCTTC.

The chain is built from TRBV11-3 and TRBJ1-1, with a tentative D call TRBD1 (6 bases). V dropped 3 bases and J dropped 0 bases, with 8 bases sitting between them. Germline CDR1 and CDR2: SGHNT and YENEEA. This CDR3 comprises 14 residues. As DNA, the CDR3 is TGTGCCAGCAGCTTTCGGGGGCTGAACACTGAAGCTTTCTTT. Its protein is CASSFRGLNTEAFF.

The chain couples TRBV12-3 or TRBV12-4 to TRBJ2-7; D unresolved. This CDR3 has 13 amino acids. V was pared by 5 bases and J by 8 bases, with 16 bases between. The CDR3, as DNA: TGTGCCAGCAGTGCCTCAGAAGGGAACCAGCAGTACTTC. This sequence encodes CASSASEGNQQYF.

This chain joins TRBV3-1 (or the pseudogene TRBV3-2) and TRBJ2-3; 8 nucleotides line up with TRBD2. Germline CDR1 reads LGHDT; CDR2 reads YNNKEL (reference sequence). J lost 0 bases, V lost 3 bases, and 5 bases had no gene match. The CDR3 runs to 16 residues. The CDR3 nucleotides are TGTGCCAGCAGCCACAAGCGGGGGCCTAGCACAGATACGCAGTATTTT. Protein product: CASSHKRGPSTDTQYF.

In its sample, this clone ranks as large (0.1 to 1%). V gene TRBV11-3 combines with J gene TRBJ2-3; the match to TRBD1 covers 11 bases. V lost 5 bases and J lost 4; bases outside the gene matches: 11. The length of the CDR3 is 17 residues. CDR1 and CDR2 from the germline V gene are SGHNT and YENEEA. CDR3 bases: TGTGCCAGCAGCCCTAGAGAGGGGACAGGGGGAGCAGATACGCAGTATTTT. It is translated as CASSPREGTGGADTQYF.

This chain joins TRBV2 and TRBJ1-1; D is unresolved. V was cut by 6 bases and J by 1 base, with 15 bases left in between. The CDR3 spans 15 residues. Germline values: CDR1 SNHLY, CDR2 FYNNEI. CDR3 DNA sequence: TGTGCCAGCAGGGATGCCGGGGTGAGGAACACTGAAGCTTTCTTT. Amino acid sequence: CASRDAGVRNTEAFF.

This chain links TRBV7-3 with TRBJ2-2, with unresolved D. This CDR3 region has 15 residues. In germline, CDR1 is SGHTA, CDR2 FQGTGA. The V gene lost 2 bases and the J gene lost 2 bases, with 9 bases spanning the gap. CDR3 nucleotide sequence: TGTGCCAGCAGCTTATTAGGTTTCAACACCGGGGAGCTGTTTTTT. Translated, it gives CASSLLGFNTGELFF.

V usage is TRBV5-6 and J usage is TRBJ1-2, with 9 bases aligning to TRBD1. From germline, CDR1 is SGHDT and CDR2 YYEEEE. After removal of 0 bases from V and 6 bases from J, the junction contained 6 bases not matched to a gene. CDR3 length: 15 residues. CDR3 in DNA: TGTGCCAGCAGCTTGGCCCGGACAGGGGTGAATGGCTACACCTTC. It encodes CASSLARTGVNGYTF.

The chain combines TRBV11-2 with TRBJ2-7; tentative D call: TRBD2 (6 bases). The CDR3 length is 15 residues. V lost 1 base and J lost 2, with 12 bases in between. The germline V gene encodes CDR1 SGHAT and CDR2 FQNNGV. DNA of the CDR3: TGTGCCAGCAGCTTAGCGGAGGGCGGCCCCTACGAGCAGTACTTC. Residues: CASSLAEGGPYEQYF.

The chain joins TRBV19 to TRBJ2-4, with TRBD1 as a possible D gene (6 bases). The CDR3 covers 15 residues. V lost 5 bases and J lost 0, with 11 bases in between. Germline V CDR1 and CDR2: LNHDA, SQIVND (reference sequence). The CDR3, as DNA: TGTGCCAGTAGTGCACAGGGTATAGCCAAAAACATTCAGTACTTC. Residues: CASSAQGIAKNIQYF.

This chain joins TRBV7-9 and TRBJ2-3, with TRBD2 matching 10 bases. CDR3 size: 18 residues. V was pared by 8 bases and J by 0 bases, with 14 bases of the junction left unmatched. Germline CDR1 SEHNR, CDR2 FQNEAQ (reference sequence). The CDR3 region is CASVLGGLAVTSTDTQYF. The CDR3 DNA reads as TGTGCCAGCGTATTGGGCGGACTAGCGGTTACTAGCACAGATACGCAGTATTTT.

The J gene is TRBJ1-2, the V gene TRBV6-5; D ambiguous. The V gene's germline CDR1 is MNHEY and CDR2 SVGAGI. The CDR3 is 16 residues long. The ends were cut back, 0 bases at V and 6 bases at J, with 17 bases in the middle. CDR3 sequence reads: CASSYSIPTGVDGYTF. The CDR3 DNA reads TGTGCCAGCAGTTACTCGATACCGACCGGCGTGGATGGCTACACCTTC.

The chain carries TRBV6-5 and TRBJ2-7; a possible D gene is TRBD1 (7 bases). V lost 4 bases and J 3 bases, leaving 16 bases between the germline ends. There are 15 residues in the CDR3. Germline assignment: CDR1 MNHEY and CDR2 SVGAGI. The DNA of the CDR3 is TGTGCCAGCAGTTTACTCCAGGGGGAGGTCTACGAGCAGTACTTC. Translating gives CASSLLQGEVYEQYF.

The V call is TRBV5-1, the J call TRBJ1-4; TRBD1 aligns across 7 bases. The germline CDR1 and CDR2 sequences are SGHRS and YFSETQ. With 4 bases clipped from V and 7 bases from J, the junction kept 7 bases outside the gene matches. The CDR3 runs 14 residues. CDR3 residues: CASSGRGQGEKLFF. The CDR3 nucleotides read TGCGCCAGCAGCGGTAGGGGGCAGGGTGAAAAACTGTTTTTT.

The chain combines TRBV30 with TRBJ2-2; the D gene could be TRBD1 or TRBD2 (5 bases each). The V end lost 0 bases, the J end lost 2 bases, and 13 bases lay between the germline ends. In germline, CDR1 is GTSNPN, CDR2 SVGIG (reference sequence). The CDR3 is made up of 16 amino acids. The CDR3 sequence: CAWSVNMGTNTGELFF. Here the CDR3 DNA reads TGTGCCTGGAGTGTCAATATGGGGACCAACACCGGGGAGCTGTTTTTT.

V and J are TRBV19 and TRBJ1-1; D unclear. V shed 4 bases and J shed 4 bases, with 16 bases lying between them. Germline V gene data show CDR1 as LNHDA and CDR2 as SQIVND (reference sequence). The CDR3 runs to 15 residues. The CDR3 spells CASSTVLARPTEAFF. Here the CDR3 DNA reads TGTGCCAGTAGTACCGTCCTCGCTAGGCCCACTGAAGCTTTCTTT.

The chain employs TRBV6-2 or TRBV6-3 and TRBJ2-1; weak D call: TRBD2 (6 bases). V was shortened by 1 base and J by 6 bases, with 16 bases between the two germline ends. The CDR3 sequence is 16 residues long. The germline gives CDR1 MNHEY, CDR2 SVGEGT. The chain's CDR3 is CASSYWDGGGSNEQFF. The DNA for the CDR3 is TGTGCCAGCAGTTACTGGGACGGGGGAGGAAGCAATGAGCAGTTCTTC.

The chain is built from TRBV28 and TRBJ2-5, with D possibly TRBD2 on 7 matching bases. V shed 7 bases and J shed 2 bases, with 17 bases lying between them. CDR1 and CDR2 from the germline V gene are MDHEN and SYDVKM. The CDR3 totals 15 residues. CDR3 nucleotides: TGTGCCAGCATCCTGGGAGGGGGAGGGCAAGAGACCCAGTACTTC. It is translated as CASILGGGGQETQYF.

The J gene is TRBJ2-5, the V gene TRBV6-5; D remains ambiguous. Germline-derived CDR1 and CDR2 are MNHEY and SVGAGI. V lost 0 bases and J lost 4, with 6 bases in between. This CDR3 has 13 residues. The CDR3 loop is CASSYSNGETQYF. As DNA, the CDR3 is TGTGCCAGCAGTTACTCGAACGGAGAGACCCAGTACTTC.

The chain uses TRBV27 and TRBJ1-5; D is uncertain. Trimming took 5 bases from V and 1 from J, leaving 9 bases between them. The CDR3 has 14 amino acids. Germline CDR1 MNHEY, CDR2 SMNVEV (reference sequence). CDR3 protein: CASSNGNSNQPQHF. CDR3 nucleotide sequence: TGTGCCAGCAGTAACGGGAACAGCAATCAGCCCCAGCATTTT.